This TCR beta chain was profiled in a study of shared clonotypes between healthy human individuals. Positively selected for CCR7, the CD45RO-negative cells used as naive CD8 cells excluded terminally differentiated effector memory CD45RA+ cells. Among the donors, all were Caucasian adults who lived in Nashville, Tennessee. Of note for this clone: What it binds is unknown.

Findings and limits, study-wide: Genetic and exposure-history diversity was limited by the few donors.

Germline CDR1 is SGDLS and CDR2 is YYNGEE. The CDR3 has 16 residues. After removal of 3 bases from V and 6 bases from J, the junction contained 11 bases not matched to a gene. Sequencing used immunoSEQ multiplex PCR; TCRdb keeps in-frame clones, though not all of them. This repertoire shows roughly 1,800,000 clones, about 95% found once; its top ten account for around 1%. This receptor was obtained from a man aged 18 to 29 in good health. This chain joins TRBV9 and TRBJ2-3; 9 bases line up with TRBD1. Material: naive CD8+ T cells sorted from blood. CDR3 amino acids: CASSGSGTGFTDTQYF. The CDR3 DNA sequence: TGTGCCAGCAGCGGGTCCGGGACAGGGTTTACGGATACGCAGTATTTT.